This T cell receptor beta chain was recovered during a study of T cells after yellow fever vaccination. MiXCR, applied by TCRdb to the 5' RACE reads, yields one record per CDR3 protein. The table records tens of thousands of distinct CDR3 sequences, more than 5.5% of them present only once. Trimming left V 6 bases short and J 2 bases short, with 17 bases between. The CDR3 is 16 residues long. Germline CDR1 LNHDA, CDR2 SQIVND (reference sequence). The source material was CD8+ T cells sorted from PBMCs, sampled roughly 10 days after the first yellow fever vaccination. The sequence came from a man aged 18 to 30 who received the YFV17D yellow fever vaccine. J is TRBJ1-5 and V is TRBV19; TRBD1 might be the D (5 bases). The CDR3: CASRVPGAYGNQPQHF. Written as DNA, the CDR3 is TGTGCCAGTAGGGTGCCCGGGGCCTACGGCAATCAGCCCCAGCATTTT. The variable domain in full, completed from reference TRBV19 and TRBJ1-5, reads DGGITQSPKYLFRKEGQNVTLSCEQNLNHDAMYWYRQDPGQGLRLIYYSQIVNDFQKGDIAEGYSVSREKKESFPLTVTSAQKNPTAFYLCASRVPGAYGNQPQHFGDGTRLSIL.